Below, 8 T cell receptor beta chains from the same sample are listed, as sequenced in a study of blood T cell repertoires in COVID-19. TCRdb keeps only in-frame clones here, not all; method: immunoSEQ multiplex PCR. The sample lists about 180,000 clones, 75% to 90% occurring once. The sample consisted of PBMCs or T cells enriched from blood (not recorded which). Receptors originate from a man in his forties or fifties who had recovered from COVID-19.

The table lists this clone with many counts. Here the CDR3 reads CATSGTGGNQPQHF. The CDR3 DNA is TGTGCCACCAGCGGGACAGGGGGGAATCAGCCCCAGCATTTT. The chain couples TRBV15 to TRBJ1-5, with 11 bases lining up with TRBD1. V lost 5 bases, J lost 4 bases, and 1 base stayed unmatched. CDR3 length: 14 residues. CDR1 LNHNV and CDR2 YYDKDF come from the germline V gene (reference sequence).

The rearrangement joins TRBV6-5 to TRBJ1-6; possibly TRBD1 for D (6 bases). Germline lookup yields CDR1 MNHEY and CDR2 SVGAGI. The V end was cut by 7 bases, the J end by 7 bases, with 14 bases between. The CDR3 sequence is 14 residues long. CDR3 loop: CASIGTRMNSPLHF. The CDR3 DNA reads TGTGCCAGCATCGGGACACGGATGAATTCACCCCTCCACTTT.

The chain recombines TRBV10-1 with TRBJ1-3, with unresolved D. Trimming cost V 3 bases and J 2 bases, with 8 bases left between them. This CDR3 spans 14 amino acids. Germline V gene lookup returns CDR1 WNHNN and CDR2 SYGVQD (reference sequence). The DNA for the CDR3 is TGCGCCAGCAGTGATGCGTCCCCTGGAAACACCATATATTTT. It yields the protein CASSDASPGNTIYF.

The chain carries TRBV11-3 and TRBJ1-2; 8 bases line up with TRBD1. The germline V gene encodes CDR1 SGHNT and CDR2 YENEEA. CDR3 size: 13 residues. With 0 bases clipped from V and 10 bases from J, the junction kept 4 bases outside the gene matches. The DNA for the CDR3 is TGTGCCAGCAGCTTAGACGAGACAGGGGACTACACCTTC. It translates to CASSLDETGDYTF.

The V and J genes are TRBV4-1 and TRBJ2-1, with 12 bases aligning to TRBD2. The CDR3 loop spans 16 amino acids. Germline V CDR1 and CDR2: MGHRA, YSYEKL. J was trimmed by 8 bases and V by 1 base; bases with no gene match: 6. CDR3 DNA: TGCGCCAGCAGCCAAGTTGGCCTAGCGGGAGGGGATGAGCAGTTCTTC. It codes for CASSQVGLAGGDEQFF.

This chain uses TRBV7-3 with TRBJ2-5, with 8 positions matching TRBD1. The V and J ends lost 5 bases and 5 bases, in that order; junction bases with no gene match: 7. The CDR3 runs to 14 residues. CDR1 and CDR2 from the germline V gene are SGHTA and FQGTGA. In DNA form, the CDR3 reads TGTGCCAGCAGCCCGACAGGGGACCGGGAGACCCAGTACTTC. It translates to CASSPTGDRETQYF. The variable domain in full, completed from reference TRBV7-3 and TRBJ2-5, reads GAGVSQTPSNKVTEKGKYVELRCDPISGHTALYWYRQSLGQGPEFLIYFQGTGAADDSGLPNDRFFAVRPEGSVSTLKIQRTERGDSAVYLCASSPTGDRETQYFGPGTRLLVL.

This clone has a handful of counts. V usage is TRBV30 and J usage is TRBJ2-7, with D tentatively TRBD2 (5 bases). In germline, CDR1 is GTSNPN, CDR2 SVGIG (reference sequence). Trimming stripped 7 bases from V and 7 bases from J, with 20 bases between. This CDR3 comprises 13 residues. The CDR3 spells CAFTRQRWGEQYF. The DNA of the CDR3 is TGTGCCTTCACTAGACAACGTTGGGGAGAGCAGTACTTC.

The rearrangement uses TRBV9 and TRBJ1-5; the match to TRBD1 covers 7 bases. Germline V CDR1 and CDR2: SGDLS, YYNGEE. V lost 0 bases to trimming and J lost 6 bases; unmatched junction nucleotides: 0. The CDR3 is 13 residues long. CDR3 bases: TGTGCCAGCAGCGTAGGGGACAGTCAGCCCCAGCATTTT. Amino acids: CASSVGDSQPQHF.